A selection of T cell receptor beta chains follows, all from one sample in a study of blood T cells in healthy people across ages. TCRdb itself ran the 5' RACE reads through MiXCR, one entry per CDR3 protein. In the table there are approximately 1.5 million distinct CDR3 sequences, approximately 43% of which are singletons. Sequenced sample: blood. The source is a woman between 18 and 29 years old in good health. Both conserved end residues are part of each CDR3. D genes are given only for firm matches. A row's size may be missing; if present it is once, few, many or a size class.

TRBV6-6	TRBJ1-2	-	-	CASSYSGQSGYTF	TGTGCCAGCAGTTACTCGGGGCAGTCGGGCTACACCTTC
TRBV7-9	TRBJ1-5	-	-	CASGGPGSNQPQHF	TGTGCCAGCGGGGGTCCCGGTAGCAATCAGCCCCAGCATTTT
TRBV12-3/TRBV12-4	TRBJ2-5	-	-	CASSSDRFETQYF	TGTGCCAGCAGTTCCGACAGGTTTGAGACCCAGTACTTC
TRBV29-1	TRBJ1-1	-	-	CSVEWYALGHTEAFF	TGCAGCGTTGAATGGTACGCCCTAGGGCACACTGAAGCTTTCTTT
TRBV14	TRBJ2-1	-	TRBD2	CASSLGIGRVNEQFF	TGTGCCAGCAGCTTAGGTATCGGGAGGGTGAATGAGCAGTTCTTC
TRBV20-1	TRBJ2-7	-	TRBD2	CSARDRGGFYNEQYF	TGCAGTGCTAGAGATCGCGGGGGGTTCTACAATGAGCAGTACTTC
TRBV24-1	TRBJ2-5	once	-	CATSAKTGSQETQYF	TGTGCCACCAGTGCCAAGACAGGCAGCCAAGAGACCCAGTACTTC
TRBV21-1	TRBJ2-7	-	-	CASSKAMGYEQYF	TGTGCCAGCAGCAAAGCAATGGGGTACGAGCAGTACTTC
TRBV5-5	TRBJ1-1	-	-	CASSLGPRREAEAFF	TGTGCCAGCAGCTTGGGGCCTAGGCGTGAGGCTGAAGCTTTCTTT
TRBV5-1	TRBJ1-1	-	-	CASSFGGSYTEAFF	TGCGCCAGCAGCTTTGGAGGGTCGTACACTGAAGCTTTCTTT
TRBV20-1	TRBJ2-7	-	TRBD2	CSALGLAGPSHEQYF	TGCAGTGCTCTCGGACTAGCGGGGCCATCACACGAGCAGTACTTC
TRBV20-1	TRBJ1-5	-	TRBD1	CSAVDRPGQPQHF	TGCAGTGCCGTGGACAGGCCAGGGCAGCCCCAGCATTTT